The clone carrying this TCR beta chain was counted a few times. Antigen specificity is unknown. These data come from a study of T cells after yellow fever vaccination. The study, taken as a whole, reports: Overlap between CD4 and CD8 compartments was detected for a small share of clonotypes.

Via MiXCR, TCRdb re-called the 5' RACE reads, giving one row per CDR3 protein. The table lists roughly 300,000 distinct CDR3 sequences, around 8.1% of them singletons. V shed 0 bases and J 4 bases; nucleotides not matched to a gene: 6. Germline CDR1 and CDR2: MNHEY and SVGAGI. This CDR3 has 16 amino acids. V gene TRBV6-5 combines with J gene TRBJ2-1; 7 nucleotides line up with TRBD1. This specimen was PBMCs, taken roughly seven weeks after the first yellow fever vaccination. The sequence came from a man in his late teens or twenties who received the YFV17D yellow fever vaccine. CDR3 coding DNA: TGTGCCAGCAGTTACTCGAGTTCAGGGGGTTACAATGAGCAGTTCTTC. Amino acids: CASSYSSSGGYNEQFF.